These 3 T cell receptor beta chains came from one sample sequenced in a study of blood T cell repertoires in COVID-19. Generated by immunoSEQ multiplex PCR, the TCRdb table keeps only in-frame clones and is missing some. The table records around 290,000 clones, 80% to 95% of them present only once. The sequenced sample consisted of peripheral blood. These receptors originate from a woman aged 25 to 39 with COVID-19, enrolled during active disease.

The V call is TRBV9, the J call TRBJ1-1; 8 bases fit TRBD1. Germline CDR1 SGDLS, CDR2 YYNGEE. V lost 3 bases to trimming and J lost 8 bases; unmatched junction nucleotides: 6. The CDR3 is made up of 13 amino acids. The CDR3 DNA reads TGTGCCAGCAGCGAAGACAGGGGAGAAGAAGCTTTCTTT. Translation gives CASSEDRGEEAFF.

The chain joins TRBV3-1 (or the pseudogene TRBV3-2) to TRBJ2-6; TRBD2 matches 12 bases. With 0 bases clipped from V and 3 bases from J, the junction kept 9 bases outside the gene matches. CDR1 is LGHDT, CDR2 YNNKEL, per germline (reference sequence). This CDR3 region has 20 residues. The CDR3: CASSQDKRLAGEFGANVLTF. CDR3 nucleotides: TGTGCCAGCAGCCAAGATAAAAGACTAGCGGGAGAGTTTGGGGCCAACGTCCTGACTTTC.

The chain combines TRBV3-1 (or the pseudogene TRBV3-2) with TRBJ1-2; D ambiguous. The CDR3 runs 14 residues. V lost 1 base and J 1 base, leaving 7 bases between the germline ends. Germline V CDR1 and CDR2: LGHDT, YNNKEL (reference sequence). CDR3 sequence (DNA): TGTGCCAGCAGCCAAGTGGTCAGTAACTATGGCTACACCTTC. It yields the protein CASSQVVSNYGYTF.